The rows below give T cell receptor beta chains drawn from one sample of a study of T cells in Graves' hyperthyroidism and ophthalmopathy. From the multiplex PCR reads, TCRdb called clonotypes with MiXCR, one entry per CDR3 protein. Of about 760,000 distinct CDR3 sequences detected, around 40% appear once; the ten largest clones hold roughly 31%. What was sequenced was blood. These receptors originate from a woman aged 40 to 49 with Graves' hyperthyroidism. Both conserved end residues are part of each CDR3. Fields, in order: J gene, V gene, clone size, D gene, CDR3 protein, CDR3 DNA. The D gene is left open where the match is weak. For some rows the clone size is stated as once, few or many, or as a class when expanded; others skip it.

J gene: TRBJ2-7
V gene: TRBV11-2
clone size: many
D gene: NA
CDR3 protein: CASSFGRAYEQYF
CDR3 DNA: TGTGCCAGCAGCTTTGGCAGGGCCTACGAGCAGTACTTC

J gene: TRBJ2-2
V gene: TRBV12-3/TRBV12-4
clone size: NA
D gene: TRBD1
CDR3 protein: CASTGDRPTGELFF
CDR3 DNA: TGTGCTTCGACTGGGGACAGACCCACCGGGGAGCTGTTTTTT

J gene: TRBJ1-1
V gene: TRBV7-9
clone size: many
D gene: NA
CDR3 protein: CASSLASPGDTEAFF
CDR3 DNA: TGTGCCAGCAGCTTAGCCAGTCCAGGAGACACTGAAGCTTTCTTT

J gene: TRBJ2-6
V gene: TRBV12-3/TRBV12-4
clone size: NA
D gene: NA
CDR3 protein: CASSLADRSSGANVLTF
CDR3 DNA: TGTGCCAGCAGTTTAGCGGACCGCAGCTCTGGGGCCAACGTCCTGACTTTC

J gene: TRBJ1-6
V gene: TRBV19
clone size: NA
D gene: NA
CDR3 protein: CASSTLNSPLHF
CDR3 DNA: TGTGCCAGTAGTACTCTTAATTCACCCCTCCACTTT

J gene: TRBJ1-6
V gene: TRBV4-3
clone size: few
D gene: NA
CDR3 protein: CASSPSAVVGIDSPLHF
CDR3 DNA: TGCGCCAGCAGCCCGTCCGCGGTCGTGGGGATTGATTCACCCCTCCACTTT

J gene: TRBJ1-1
V gene: TRBV7-9
clone size: many
D gene: NA
CDR3 protein: CASSLVESLKTAFF
CDR3 DNA: TGTGCCAGCAGCTTAGTCGAGTCCCTGAAGACAGCTTTCTTT

J gene: TRBJ1-1
V gene: TRBV6-5
clone size: NA
D gene: NA
CDR3 protein: CASSSNRGPEAFF
CDR3 DNA: TGTGCCAGCAGTTCCAACCGGGGGCCTGAAGCTTTCTTT

J gene: TRBJ2-5
V gene: TRBV7-9
clone size: NA
D gene: NA
CDR3 protein: CASSSGVWSYF
CDR3 DNA: TGTGCCAGCAGCTCGGGGGTGTGGTCGTACTTC

J gene: TRBJ2-7
V gene: TRBV5-6
clone size: few
D gene: NA
CDR3 protein: CASSPEGVAVSYEQYF
CDR3 DNA: TGTGCCAGCAGTCCCGAGGGGGTAGCGGTATCCTACGAGCAGTACTTC

J gene: TRBJ1-1
V gene: TRBV11-2
clone size: many
D gene: NA
CDR3 protein: CASSAQVTNTEAFF
CDR3 DNA: TGTGCCAGCAGCGCACAGGTTACGAACACTGAAGCTTTCTTT

J gene: TRBJ1-2
V gene: TRBV29-1
clone size: many
D gene: NA
CDR3 protein: CSVDRDGYGYTF
CDR3 DNA: TGCAGCGTTGACCGGGACGGCTATGGCTACACCTTC

J gene: TRBJ2-7
V gene: TRBV11-3
clone size: NA
D gene: NA
CDR3 protein: CASSLGPLATYEQYF
CDR3 DNA: TGTGCCAGTAGCTTGGGTCCGTTGGCTACATACGAGCAGTACTTC

J gene: TRBJ2-1
V gene: TRBV7-9
clone size: NA
D gene: TRBD2
CDR3 protein: CASSLGTSGSNEQFF
CDR3 DNA: TGTGCCAGCAGCTTAGGGACTAGCGGGAGCAATGAGCAGTTCTTC

J gene: TRBJ2-3
V gene: TRBV28
clone size: NA
D gene: TRBD2
CDR3 protein: CASSTQAGVLADTQYF
CDR3 DNA: TGTGCCAGCAGTACCCAAGCGGGAGTCCTCGCAGATACGCAGTATTTT

J gene: TRBJ1-3
V gene: TRBV5-1
clone size: NA
D gene: TRBD1
CDR3 protein: CASSLVPLRDSIRGNTIYF
CDR3 DNA: TGCGCCAGCAGCTTGGTGCCCCTTCGGGACAGTATAAGAGGAAACACCATATATTTT

J gene: TRBJ1-1
V gene: TRBV15
clone size: once
D gene: NA
CDR3 protein: CATSSPGLNTEAFF
CDR3 DNA: TGTGCCACCAGCAGCCCCGGGTTGAACACTGAAGCTTTCTTT

J gene: TRBJ2-1
V gene: TRBV20-1
clone size: NA
D gene: TRBD2
CDR3 protein: CSAREGGLAQFF
CDR3 DNA: TGCAGTGCTAGGGAGGGCGGACTAGCCCAGTTCTTC

J gene: TRBJ1-5
V gene: TRBV10-3
clone size: NA
D gene: TRBD1
CDR3 protein: CASSYQGENQPQHF
CDR3 DNA: TGTGCCAGCAGTTACCAGGGGGAAAATCAGCCCCAGCATTTT

J gene: TRBJ1-2
V gene: TRBV7-8
clone size: NA
D gene: NA
CDR3 protein: CASSLGSGADYGYTF
CDR3 DNA: TGTGCCAGCAGCTTAGGCTCAGGGGCGGACTATGGCTACACCTTC

J gene: TRBJ1-1
V gene: TRBV9
clone size: many
D gene: NA
CDR3 protein: CASSESGGGISNTEAFF
CDR3 DNA: TGTGCCAGCAGCGAATCCGGGGGGGGAATCTCGAACACTGAAGCTTTCTTT

J gene: TRBJ2-3
V gene: TRBV7-2
clone size: NA
D gene: TRBD1
CDR3 protein: CASSSRGQGEGTQYF
CDR3 DNA: TGTGCCAGCAGCAGCCGGGGACAGGGTGAAGGTACGCAGTATTTT